This entry concerns a single TCR beta chain. As yet, its antigen is unknown. The immunoSEQ assay was version 4, run in survey mode. The data were produced by immunoSEQ multiplex PCR, yet TCRdb's version contains in-frame clones alone and is incomplete. The data contain tens of thousands of clones, about nine tenths of them singletons. Cells were stimulated nonspecifically with anti-CD3/anti-CD28 magnetic beads. CD4+ T cells upregulating both CD40 ligand and CD69 were sorted as responding cells. The sample comes from a study of persistence of HIV-infected CD4 T cells. The CDR3 is 17 residues long. Per germline, CDR1 SNHLY and CDR2 FYNNEI. V was clipped by 3 bases and J by 4 bases, with 19 bases between them.

This receptor was identified in an adult woman with HIV who was CMV-seropositive. This chain links TRBV2 with TRBJ1-3; D might be TRBD1 (5 bases). The source was CD4+ T cells sorted from PBMCs after roughly 18-hour stimulation, collected from a patient who received antiretroviral therapy. The CDR3 DNA follows: TGTGCCAGCAGTGAGGAGGTTGGGGCCTTAGCGGGAAACACCATATATTTT. It is translated as CASSEEVGALAGNTIYF. Using reference TRBV2 and TRBJ1-3 for the parts outside the CDR3, the full variable domain is EPEVTQTPSHQVTQMGQEVILRCVPISNHLYFYWYRQILGQKVEFLVSFYNNEISEKSEIFDDQFSVERPDGSNFTLKIRSTKLEDSAMYFCASSEEVGALAGNTIYFGEGSWLTVV.